Following are 30 T cell receptor beta chains from one sample sequenced in a study of blood T cell repertoires in COVID-19. Sequencing used immunoSEQ multiplex PCR; TCRdb keeps in-frame clones, though not all of them. The profile shows 350,000 or so clones, nearly 90% of them singletons. The sequenced sample was peripheral blood. The receptor set was obtained from a man aged 18 to 30 with active or convalescent COVID-19.

The chain carries TRBV6-5 and TRBJ2-2, with TRBD1 matching 9 bases. The CDR3 has 14 residues. V gave up 7 bases and J gave up 4 bases; unmatched junction bases: 4. The germline CDR1 and CDR2 sequences are MNHEY and SVGAGI. The DNA of the CDR3 is TGTGCCAGCACCGGGGACAGGGCCACCGGGGAGCTGTTTTTT. Translation gives CASTGDRATGELFF.

The chain employs TRBV11-3 and TRBJ2-3, with TRBD1 matching 8 bases. Germline V gene lookup returns CDR1 SGHNT and CDR2 YENEEA. This CDR3 spans 17 amino acids. V lost 5 bases, J lost 1 base, and 11 bases stayed unmatched. CDR3 protein: CASSIGRGQSRTDTQYF. CDR3 sequence (DNA): TGTGCCAGCAGCATCGGCAGGGGGCAGAGTCGCACAGATACGCAGTATTTT.

For the CDR3, the DNA is TGTGCCAGCAGCGTAGCGGGGACTAATTCTGAGACCCAGTACTTC. Its protein is CASSVAGTNSETQYF. The chain carries TRBV9 and TRBJ2-5; TRBD2 agrees at 7 bases. V lost 0 bases, J lost 5 bases, and 7 bases stayed unmatched. The CDR3 is made up of 15 amino acids. Germline lookup yields CDR1 SGDLS and CDR2 YYNGEE.

The V gene is TRBV7-2, the J gene TRBJ1-5, with D possibly matching TRBD1 (5 bases). The CDR3 totals 17 residues. Germline values: CDR1 SGHTA, CDR2 FQGNSA. Trimming took 1 base from V and 1 from J, leaving 14 bases between them. Here the CDR3 reads CASSLGGLINSNQPQHF. CDR3 coding DNA: TGTGCCAGCAGCTTAGGGGGCCTCATAAACAGCAATCAGCCCCAGCATTTT.

J is TRBJ2-3 and V is TRBV20-1; TRBD2 aligns across 7 bases. CDR1 and CDR2 (germline): DFQATT, SNEGSKA (reference sequence). CDR3 length: 15 residues. V lost 3 bases to trimming and J lost 2 bases; unmatched junction nucleotides: 8. CDR3 DNA sequence: TGCAGTGCTAGTTCCTCCGCGGGGGACACAGATACGCAGTATTTT. Its protein product is CSASSSAGDTDTQYF.

This chain links TRBV7-9 with TRBJ1-5; D might be TRBD1 (6 bases). The CDR3 runs to 13 residues. Looked up from germline, CDR1 is SEHNR and CDR2 is FQNEAQ (reference sequence). V lost 5 bases, J lost 4 bases, and 9 bases lay in between. CDR3 sequence: CASSLGTNQPQHF. The CDR3, as DNA: TGTGCCAGCAGCCTCGGGACAAATCAGCCCCAGCATTTT.

V usage is TRBV19 and J usage is TRBJ2-1, with D maybe TRBD1 (5 bases). Trimming took off 1 base at V and 0 bases at J, with 7 bases between the two ends. This CDR3 spans 15 amino acids. CDR1 LNHDA and CDR2 SQIVND come from the germline V gene (reference sequence). The CDR3 sequence: CASSIGTSSYNEQFF. The CDR3 coding sequence is TGTGCCAGTAGTATAGGGACAAGCTCCTACAATGAGCAGTTCTTC.

The V gene is TRBV9, the J gene TRBJ2-6, with D hard to call. The V end lost 0 bases, the J end lost 1 base, and 8 bases lay between the germline ends. This CDR3 is built from 16 residues. Looked up from germline, CDR1 is SGDLS and CDR2 is YYNGEE. The CDR3 nucleotides read TGTGCCAGCAGCGTAGCCCCCACTTCTGGGGCCAACGTCCTGACTTTC. Protein: CASSVAPTSGANVLTF. The whole variable domain, filled in from reference TRBV9 and TRBJ2-6, reads DSGVTQTPKHLITATGQRVTLRCSPRSGDLSVYWYQQSLDQGLQFLIQYYNGEERAKGNILERFSAQQFPDLHSELNLSSLELGDSALYFCASSVAPTSGANVLTFGAGSRLTVL.

The chain combines TRBV24-1 with TRBJ2-3; D possibly corresponds to TRBD1 (5 bases). This CDR3 spans 16 amino acids. Trimming took 1 base from V and 2 from J, leaving 12 bases between them. The germline V gene has CDR1 KGHDR and CDR2 SFDVKD. CDR3: CATSDLAGWDTDTQYF. The CDR3 coding sequence is TGTGCCACCAGTGATTTAGCAGGGTGGGACACAGATACGCAGTATTTT.

The rearrangement uses TRBV5-1 and TRBJ1-3; D might be TRBD1 (5 bases). Looked up from germline, CDR1 is SGHRS and CDR2 is YFSETQ. This CDR3 comprises 15 residues. Trimming cost V 4 bases and J 8 bases, with 19 bases left between them. The DNA for the CDR3 is TGCGCCAGCAGCCCCTTAAGGGGCAGGAGGGACACCATATATTTT. This codes for CASSPLRGRRDTIYF.

The chain employs TRBV19 and TRBJ1-3; the D is unclear. With 3 bases removed from V and 0 bases from J, the gap between germline ends came to 12 bases. The CDR3 consists of 16 residues. Looked up from germline, CDR1 is LNHDA and CDR2 is SQIVND (reference sequence). The CDR3 nucleotides read TGTGCCAGTAGTATTGTCGAGGTTGGCTCTGGAAACACCATATATTTT. Its protein is CASSIVEVGSGNTIYF.

The J gene is TRBJ2-7, the V gene TRBV11-3, with 8 bases identical to TRBD1. The germline V gene has CDR1 SGHNT and CDR2 YENEEA. This CDR3 has 14 residues. J gave up 4 bases and V 2 bases, and 4 bases lay outside the gene matches. CDR3 DNA sequence: TGTGCCAGCAGCTTAAGGACAGGGAAGTACGAGCAGTACTTC. Its translation is CASSLRTGKYEQYF.

The V gene is TRBV12-3 or TRBV12-4, the J gene TRBJ1-5; D gene uncertain. This CDR3 contains 13 residues. V was cut by 1 base and J by 7 bases, with 8 bases left in between. The CDR3 DNA sequence: TGTGCCAGCAGTTTAGTCATCCGGCAGCCCCAGCATTTT. Translating gives CASSLVIRQPQHF.

The chain combines TRBV27 with TRBJ2-3; 13 bases map to TRBD2. Germline CDR1 MNHEY, CDR2 SMNVEV (reference sequence). The CDR3 totals 18 residues. Unmatched junction bases numbered 14, after V lost 7 bases and J lost 4 bases. Here the CDR3 reads CASTLTPGLAGNSDTQYF. CDR3 coding DNA: TGTGCCAGCACCCTGACTCCGGGACTAGCGGGAAATTCAGATACGCAGTATTTT.

V usage is TRBV7-9 and J usage is TRBJ1-1; D is undetermined. Germline V gene data show CDR1 as SEHNR and CDR2 as FQNEAQ (reference sequence). The CDR3 runs 15 residues. With 2 bases removed from V and 4 bases from J, the gap between germline ends came to 14 bases. The CDR3 DNA follows: TGTGCCAGCAGCTTATTCCCCCGGGAGACCACTGAAGCTTTCTTT. The encoded protein is CASSLFPRETTEAFF.

The chain carries TRBV7-9 and TRBJ1-2; no reliable D call. The CDR3 totals 16 residues. Trimming pared 5 bases from V and 1 base from J, leaving 17 bases between. From germline, CDR1 is SEHNR and CDR2 FQNEAQ (reference sequence). The CDR3 sequence: CASSLPGVEVNYGYTF. For the CDR3, the DNA is TGTGCCAGCAGCCTGCCCGGGGTTGAAGTTAACTATGGCTACACCTTC. Together with reference TRBV7-9 and TRBJ1-2, the CDR3 gives the full variable domain: DTGVSQNPRHKITKRGQNVTFRCDPISEHNRLYWYRQTLGQGPEFLTYFQNEAQLEKSRLLSDRFSAERPKGSFSTLEIQRTEQGDSAMYLCASSLPGVEVNYGYTFGSGTRLTVV.

The chain has TRBV7-2 and TRBJ1-2; TRBD1 might be the D (5 bases). The CDR3 sequence is 14 residues long. Germline CDR1 reads SGHTA; CDR2 reads FQGNSA. V was cut by 8 bases and J by 7 bases, with 20 bases left in between. The CDR3 nucleotides are TGTGCCAGCGGCCCAAGGCAGGGTTTTTCTGGCTACACCTTC. Protein: CASGPRQGFSGYTF.

This chain uses TRBV4-2 with TRBJ1-3, with TRBD1 as a possible D gene (5 bases). This CDR3 region has 15 residues. CDR1 and CDR2 from the germline V gene are LGHNA and YNFKEQ. V lost 4 bases, J lost 6 bases, and 16 bases lay in between. The CDR3 nucleotides are TGTGCCAGCAGCCCACCGGACAATCGGGTAAACACCATATATTTT. This gives the protein CASSPPDNRVNTIYF.

The rearrangement joins TRBV7-2 to TRBJ1-5; D is unclear. CDR1 SGHTA and CDR2 FQGNSA come from the germline V gene. Trimming removed 4 bases from V and 5 bases from J, with 9 bases in between. This CDR3 region has 13 residues. DNA for the CDR3: TGTGCCAGCAGCTCGCACGGGGATCAGCCCCAGCATTTT. Translated: CASSSHGDQPQHF.

The table lists this clone with a count of one. The chain is built from TRBV18 and TRBJ2-3; no reliable D call. Germline loops: CDR1 KGHSH, CDR2 LQKENI. CDR3 size: 13 residues. Trimming shortened V by 10 bases and J by 2 bases, and 13 bases separated the two germline ends. The CDR3 here is CATLTGITDTQYF. The CDR3 DNA reads TGTGCCACCCTGACTGGAATCACAGATACGCAGTATTTT.

In this sample, this clone turned up a few times. The chain links TRBV4-3 to TRBJ2-3; D perhaps matches TRBD2 (5 bases). Germline CDR1 and CDR2: LGHNA and YSLEER. Trimming took 0 bases from V and 6 from J, leaving 7 bases between them. The CDR3 sequence is 13 residues long. CDR3 in amino acids: CASSQEWRDTQYF. DNA for the CDR3: TGCGCCAGCAGCCAAGAGTGGAGGGATACGCAGTATTTT.

This chain uses TRBV3-1 (or the pseudogene TRBV3-2) with TRBJ1-6, with D possibly being TRBD1 (6 bases). There are 14 residues in the CDR3. The germline V gene encodes CDR1 LGHDT and CDR2 YNNKEL (reference sequence). V shed 0 bases and J shed 10 bases, with 10 bases lying between them. The CDR3 DNA sequence: TGTGCCAGCAGCCAAGAACCAGGGGCCTCACCCCTCCACTTT. Amino acid sequence: CASSQEPGASPLHF.

The gene calls are TRBV28 and TRBJ2-7; 7 nucleotides line up with TRBD1. The germline V gene encodes CDR1 MDHEN and CDR2 SYDVKM. This CDR3 spans 15 amino acids. J lost 3 bases, V lost 5 bases, and 10 bases had no gene match. The CDR3 sequence: CASSMTGIKNYEQYF. In DNA, the CDR3 is TGTGCCAGCAGTATGACAGGGATTAAGAACTACGAGCAGTACTTC.

This clone was detected only a few times. The chain employs TRBV5-1 and TRBJ2-1; maybe TRBD1 (5 bases). The V and J ends lost 1 base and 3 bases respectively, with 11 bases between them. The CDR3 contains 15 residues. The germline gives CDR1 SGHRS, CDR2 YFSETQ. For the CDR3, the DNA is TGCGCCAGCAGCTTGTCTGCTCAGGGCTACAATGAGCAGTTCTTC. Translated, it gives CASSLSAQGYNEQFF.

CDR3 bases: TGTGCCAGCAGCCTCCAGCAGACTAGCGGGAATGAGCAGTTCTTC. This encodes CASSLQQTSGNEQFF. This chain joins TRBV3-1 (or the pseudogene TRBV3-2) and TRBJ2-1; 10 nucleotides match TRBD2. Trimming cost V 4 bases and J 7 bases; bases outside gene matches: 7. Germline CDR1 is LGHDT and CDR2 is YNNKEL (reference sequence). CDR3 length equals 15 residues.

The chain couples TRBV7-3 to TRBJ2-1; 8 bases are a match to TRBD2. V dropped 1 base and J dropped 5; count of bases not matched to a gene: 13. The V gene's germline CDR1 is SGHTA and CDR2 FQGTGA. The CDR3 contains 18 residues. This chain's CDR3 is CASSLSGFRTSGHNEQFF. Here the CDR3 DNA reads TGTGCCAGCAGCTTAAGCGGTTTTCGTACTAGCGGACACAATGAGCAGTTCTTC.

The rearrangement links TRBV7-2 to TRBJ2-1, with a weak D call TRBD1 (5 bases). Germline values: CDR1 SGHTA, CDR2 FQGNSA. The CDR3 is made up of 15 amino acids. V was pared by 0 bases and J by 4 bases, with 10 bases between. The CDR3 coding sequence is TGTGCCAGCAGCTTAGCAGGGGCCGCTTACAATGAGCAGTTCTTC. This codes for CASSLAGAAYNEQFF.

The J gene is TRBJ1-4, the V gene TRBV7-2; the D gene is possibly TRBD1 (6 bases). The CDR3 loop spans 18 amino acids. Germline CDR1 reads SGHTA; CDR2 reads FQGNSA. The V gene lost 5 bases and the J gene lost 7 bases, with 26 bases spanning the gap. CDR3 residues: CASSRSGIWGGQVEKLFF. The CDR3 DNA reads as TGTGCCAGCAGCCGGTCGGGAATCTGGGGGGGGCAGGTTGAAAAACTGTTTTTT.

Only one count was recorded for this clone. The CDR3 is CASSLAQNTEAFF. The CDR3, as DNA: TGTGCCAGCAGCTTAGCCCAGAACACTGAAGCTTTCTTT. The V call is TRBV7-2, the J call TRBJ1-1; D gene ambiguous. With 0 bases removed from V and 1 base from J, the gap between germline ends came to 3 bases. CDR3 size: 13 residues. Per the germline V gene, CDR1 is SGHTA and CDR2 is FQGNSA.

The chain uses TRBV29-1 and TRBJ2-1, with 12 bases fitting TRBD1. The trim removed 3 bases at V and 8 bases at J, leaving 11 bases unmatched. Per the germline V gene, CDR1 is SQVTM and CDR2 is ANQGSEA. This CDR3 comprises 16 residues. The CDR3 DNA is TGCAGCGTTGAGGGGTTCGGGACAGGGGGCTTGGATGAGCAGTTCTTC. This gives the protein CSVEGFGTGGLDEQFF.